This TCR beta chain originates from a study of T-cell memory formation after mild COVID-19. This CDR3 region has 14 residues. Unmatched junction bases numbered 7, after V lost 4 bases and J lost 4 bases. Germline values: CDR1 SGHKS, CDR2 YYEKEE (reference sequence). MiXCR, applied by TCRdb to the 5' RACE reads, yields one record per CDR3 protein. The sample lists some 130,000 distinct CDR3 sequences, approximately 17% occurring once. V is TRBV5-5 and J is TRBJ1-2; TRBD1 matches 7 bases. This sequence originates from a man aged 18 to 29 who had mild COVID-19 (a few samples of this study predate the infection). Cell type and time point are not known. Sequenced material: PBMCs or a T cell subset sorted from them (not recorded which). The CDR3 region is CASSTSGTAYGYTF. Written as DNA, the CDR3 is TGTGCCAGCAGCACGAGCGGGACAGCCTATGGCTACACCTTC.